These 2 T cell receptor beta chains were sequenced from one sample in a study of tumor-infiltrating lymphocytes in primary liver carcinoma. Unsorted whole blood supplied the blood RNA, and germline DNA was isolated too. The input was around 530 ng total RNA; TCR beta cDNA was made from it with a constant-region primer. Sequencing libraries for TCR beta derived from three nested multiplex PCR rounds that used slightly modified ARM-PCR. The first two PCR rounds used TRBV1-TRBV30 primers with a Cbeta primer, roughly 10 cycles each. TCRdb reprocessed the multiplex PCR reads via MiXCR and lists one record per CDR3 protein. The data contain approximately 310,000 distinct CDR3 sequences, about 62% of them singletons. Specimen: peripheral blood. These receptors were obtained from a man aged 35 to 55 with primary liver carcinoma and hepatitis B virus infection.

To note about this clonotype: Relative to the germline gene, one junction end is altered; a read error may explain this. This rearrangement joins TRBV5-4 to TRBJ1-1; TRBD1 is a possible D gene (6 bases). Germline V gene sequence: CDR1 SGHNT, CDR2 YYREEE (reference sequence). This CDR3 spans 14 amino acids. CDR3 in amino acids: CVSRSGQGTIEAFF. CDR3 bases: TGTGTCAGCAGGTCCGGGCAGGGGACTATTGAAGCTTTCTTT.

On this clonotype: A much larger clone differs by one base, so this may be a read error. It is unclear where the CDR3 begins or ends on the DNA, so no DNA is shown, and the CDR3 is as TCRdb lists it. The chain joins TRBV6-1 to TRBJ1-2; TRBD1, the table's D call, was not compared with the DNA. Germline-derived CDR1 and CDR2 are MNHNS and SASEGT. The CDR3 spans 12 residues, counting both ends. The CDR3 loop reads CAISGANYGCTF.